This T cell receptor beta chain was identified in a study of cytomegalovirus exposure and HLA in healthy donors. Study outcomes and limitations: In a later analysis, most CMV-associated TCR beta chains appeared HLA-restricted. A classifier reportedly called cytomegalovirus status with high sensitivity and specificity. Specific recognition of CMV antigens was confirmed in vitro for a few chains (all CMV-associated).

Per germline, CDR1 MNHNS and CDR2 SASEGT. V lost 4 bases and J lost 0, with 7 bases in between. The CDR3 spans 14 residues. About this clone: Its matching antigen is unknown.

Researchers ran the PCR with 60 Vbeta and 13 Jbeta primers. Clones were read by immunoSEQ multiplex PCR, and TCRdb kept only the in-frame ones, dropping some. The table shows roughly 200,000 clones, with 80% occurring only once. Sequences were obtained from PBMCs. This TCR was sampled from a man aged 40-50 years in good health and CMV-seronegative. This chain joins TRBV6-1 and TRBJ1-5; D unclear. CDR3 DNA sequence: TGTGCCAGCAGTGTCGGGAATAGCAATCAGCCCCAGCATTTT. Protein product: CASSVGNSNQPQHF.